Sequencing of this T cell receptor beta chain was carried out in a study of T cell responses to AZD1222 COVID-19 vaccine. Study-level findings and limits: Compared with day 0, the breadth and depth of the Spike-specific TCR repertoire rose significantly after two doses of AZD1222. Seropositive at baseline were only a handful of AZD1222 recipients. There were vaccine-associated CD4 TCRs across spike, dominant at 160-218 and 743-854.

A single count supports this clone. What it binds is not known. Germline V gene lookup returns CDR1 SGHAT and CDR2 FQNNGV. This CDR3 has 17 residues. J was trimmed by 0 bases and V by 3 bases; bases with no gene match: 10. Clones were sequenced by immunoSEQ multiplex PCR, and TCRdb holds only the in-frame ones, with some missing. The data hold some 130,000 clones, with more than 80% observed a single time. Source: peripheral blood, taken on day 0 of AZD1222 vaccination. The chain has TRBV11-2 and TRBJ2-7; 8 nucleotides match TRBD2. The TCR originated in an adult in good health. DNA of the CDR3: TGTGCCAGCAGCTTTCCCCTTAGCGGGGAGATCTCCTACGAGCAGTACTTC. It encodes CASSFPLSGEISYEQYF. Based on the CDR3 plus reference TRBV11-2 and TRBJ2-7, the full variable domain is EAGVAQSPRYKIIEKRQSVAFWCNPISGHATLYWYQQILGQGPKLLIQFQNNGVVDDSQLPKDRFSAERLKGVDSTLKIQPAKLEDSAVYLCASSFPLSGEISYEQYFGPGTRLTVT.